The 23 T cell receptor beta chains below were found in one sample sequenced in a study of T-cell memory formation after mild COVID-19. TCRdb re-derived calls from the 5' RACE reads in MiXCR, one entry per CDR3 protein. The sample consists of under 650,000 distinct CDR3 sequences, over 15% of them appearing once. The source material was PBMCs or a T cell subset sorted from them (not recorded which). The receptors were gathered from an adult woman who had mild COVID-19 (a few samples of this study predate the infection). Cell type and time point are not known.

In its sample, this clonotype was seen a few times. The V gene is TRBV20-1, the J gene TRBJ2-5; 7 bases align to TRBD2. Losses at the gene ends were 0 bases for V and 1 base for J; bases not matched to a gene: 5. Germline V lookup: CDR1 DFQATT, CDR2 SNEGSKA (reference sequence). The CDR3 spans 15 residues. The CDR3 nucleotides read TGCAGTGCTAGAGATGGGGGGGTGGCCCAAGAGACCCAGTACTTC. Amino acids: CSARDGGVAQETQYF.

The V call is TRBV7-9, the J call TRBJ2-5, with D tentatively TRBD2 (6 bases). This CDR3 is 14 amino acids long. The V gene lost 5 bases and the J gene lost 5 bases, with 15 bases spanning the gap. Germline CDR1 reads SEHNR; CDR2 reads FQNEAQ (reference sequence). The CDR3 is CASSPRGGTETQYF. In DNA form, the CDR3 reads TGTGCCAGCAGCCCTCGGGGAGGAACGGAGACCCAGTACTTC.

In this sample, this clonotype turned up many times. The V gene is TRBV2, the J gene TRBJ2-7, with 10 nucleotides matching TRBD1. This CDR3 comprises 13 residues. Germline-derived CDR1 and CDR2 are SNHLY and FYNNEI. Trimming cost V 10 bases and J 0 bases; bases outside gene matches: 3. The CDR3 spells CAMRTGGSYEQYF. CDR3 nucleotides: TGTGCCATGCGGACAGGGGGCTCCTACGAGCAGTACTTC. Filled out from reference TRBV2 and TRBJ2-7, the complete variable domain reads EPEVTQTPSHQVTQMGQEVILRCVPISNHLYFYWYRQILGQKVEFLVSFYNNEISEKSEIFDDQFSVERPDGSNFTLKIRSTKLEDSAMYFCAMRTGGSYEQYFGPGTRLTVT.

The J gene is TRBJ2-2, the V gene TRBV11-1; TRBD2 agrees at 10 bases. J was trimmed by 2 bases and V by 1 base; bases with no gene match: 10. Germline V gives CDR1 SGHAT, CDR2 FQDESV (reference sequence). CDR3 length: 19 amino acids. In DNA form, the CDR3 reads TGTGCCAGCAGCTTAGGAAGGGCTAGCGGGAGTTCAAACACCGGGGAGCTGTTTTTT. Protein product: CASSLGRASGSSNTGELFF.

A few counts support this clonotype. The CDR3 loop is CASSGTGGAKQYF. CDR3 DNA: TGTGCCAGCTCCGGGACAGGGGGCGCGAAGCAGTACTTC. The J gene is TRBJ2-7, the V gene TRBV19; 12 nucleotides match TRBD1. CDR3 length: 13 residues. Per germline, CDR1 LNHDA and CDR2 SQIVND (reference sequence). V lost 9 bases, J lost 8 bases, and 8 bases stayed unmatched. The full variable domain, completed using reference TRBV19 and TRBJ2-7, is DGGITQSPKYLFRKEGQNVTLSCEQNLNHDAMYWYRQDPGQGLRLIYYSQIVNDFQKGDIAEGYSVSREKKESFPLTVTSAQKNPTAFYLCASSGTGGAKQYFGPGTRLTVT.

V gene TRBV6-2 or TRBV6-3 combines with J gene TRBJ2-3; D remains unclear. This CDR3 is built from 15 residues. Trimming shortened V by 5 bases and J by 2 bases, and 14 bases separated the two germline ends. Germline assignment: CDR1 MNHEY and CDR2 SVGEGT. The CDR3 protein is CASSGLATLTDTQYF. In DNA form, the CDR3 reads TGTGCCAGCAGTGGGCTTGCTACACTCACAGATACGCAGTATTTT.

This chain uses TRBV12-3 or TRBV12-4 with TRBJ2-1; no definite D call. Deletions cut 6 bases from V and 8 bases from J, with 17 bases between. The CDR3 totals 14 residues. CDR3 region: CASRPSSISYEQFF. The DNA of the CDR3 is TGTGCCAGCAGACCAAGTAGCATTTCCTATGAGCAGTTCTTC.

V usage is TRBV27 and J usage is TRBJ2-7; the match to TRBD1 covers 11 bases. The J segment lost 6 bases and the V segment lost 7 bases, leaving 5 bases of the junction unmatched. The germline CDR1 and CDR2 sequences are MNHEY and SMNVEV (reference sequence). The CDR3 runs to 13 residues. Written as DNA, the CDR3 is TGTGCCAGCAAGAGGACAGGGGGCGCCGAGCAGTACTTC. Its translation is CASKRTGGAEQYF.

The table lists this clonotype with a few counts. The CDR3 DNA reads TGTGCCAGCAGGGGGTCCGCTGCCTACGAGCAGTACTTC. Protein product: CASRGSAAYEQYF. The gene calls are TRBV12-3 or TRBV12-4 and TRBJ2-7; no definite D call. Trimming removed 6 bases from V and 2 bases from J, with 11 bases in between. This CDR3 has 13 residues.

This clonotype has just a few counts. The genes are TRBV20-1 and TRBJ2-7; D is ambiguous. The CDR3 is made up of 15 amino acids. V was clipped by 0 bases and J by 5 bases, with 17 bases between them. Germline loops: CDR1 DFQATT, CDR2 SNEGSKA (reference sequence). In DNA, the CDR3 is TGCAGTGCTAGAGATCCTAGGACCTCCCCCCACGAGCAGTACTTC. It translates to CSARDPRTSPHEQYF.

This clonotype occurred a few times. The J gene is TRBJ1-1, the V gene TRBV7-3, with 7 bases that match TRBD1. This CDR3 is built from 13 residues. Germline V gene sequence: CDR1 SGHTA, CDR2 FQGTGA. The ends lost 4 bases at V and 4 bases at J; junction bases unmatched: 3. CDR3 loop: CASSSRQGTEAFF. As DNA, the CDR3 is TGTGCCAGCAGCTCACGACAGGGCACTGAAGCTTTCTTT.

This clonotype turned up a few times. The chain employs TRBV20-1 and TRBJ1-2; D uncertain. Germline V gene sequence: CDR1 DFQATT, CDR2 SNEGSKA (reference sequence). The CDR3 covers 13 residues. The V end lost 0 bases, the J end lost 5 bases, and 10 bases lay between the germline ends. CDR3 protein: CSARDMARYGYTF. In nucleotides, the CDR3 is TGCAGTGCTAGAGATATGGCCAGATATGGCTACACCTTC.

This clonotype was counted at least ten times. This chain joins TRBV12-3 or TRBV12-4 and TRBJ1-1; D possibly corresponds to TRBD1 (5 bases). V was shortened by 3 bases and J by 0 bases, with 8 bases between the two germline ends. The CDR3 length is 14 residues. CDR3 region: CASSFQGLNTEAFF. In DNA form, the CDR3 reads TGTGCCAGCAGTTTCCAGGGATTGAACACTGAAGCTTTCTTT.

The CDR3 spells CASNRGNEQFF. The CDR3 coding sequence is TGTGCCAGCAACAGGGGCAATGAGCAGTTCTTC. The chain recombines TRBV6-5 with TRBJ2-1; 7 positions agree with TRBD1. This CDR3 has 11 amino acids. The V and J ends lost 7 bases and 6 bases, in that order; junction bases with no gene match: 0. CDR1 is MNHEY, CDR2 SVGAGI, per germline.

This clonotype was picked up one time. V gene TRBV10-1 combines with J gene TRBJ2-1; either TRBD1 or TRBD2 may fit D (6 bases each). Germline CDR1 and CDR2: WNHNN and SYGVQD (reference sequence). The CDR3 loop spans 19 amino acids. The V and J ends lost 6 bases and 1 base respectively, with 25 bases between them. As DNA, the CDR3 is TGCGCCAGCAGGGGGTTAGGGGGGCTAGCCAAGTATTCCTACAATGAGCAGTTCTTC. Protein product: CASRGLGGLAKYSYNEQFF.

This clonotype was seen a handful of times. This chain uses TRBV5-4 with TRBJ2-1; 9 positions match TRBD2. CDR3 size: 15 residues. Germline V gives CDR1 SGHNT, CDR2 YYREEE (reference sequence). V lost 4 bases and J lost 8; bases outside the gene matches: 10. The CDR3 here is CASSPGTSWLDEQFF. The CDR3 nucleotides read TGTGCCAGCAGCCCGGGGACTAGCTGGCTCGATGAGCAGTTCTTC.

This clonotype was observed a handful of times. The chain joins TRBV30 to TRBJ2-5, with D possibly called TRBD1 or TRBD2 (6 bases each). This CDR3 spans 14 amino acids. Germline V lookup: CDR1 GTSNPN, CDR2 SVGIG (reference sequence). The ends were cut back, 4 bases at V and 9 bases at J, with 21 bases in the middle. Written as DNA, the CDR3 is TGTGCCTGGACACGGGGACATCGACCGGGGGCCCAGTACTTC. Encoded protein: CAWTRGHRPGAQYF.

This clonotype showed up just a few times. V gene TRBV29-1 combines with J gene TRBJ1-4, with unresolved D. Germline V gene lookup returns CDR1 SQVTM and CDR2 ANQGSEA. V was trimmed by 4 bases and J by 6 bases, leaving 9 bases between them. The CDR3 has 12 residues. The CDR3 is CSVAEGHEKLFF. The CDR3 DNA reads as TGCAGCGTTGCCGAAGGACATGAAAAACTGTTTTTT.

This clonotype appeared once. The genes are TRBV7-9 and TRBJ1-4; no firm D call. Looked up from germline, CDR1 is SEHNR and CDR2 is FQNEAQ (reference sequence). V dropped 5 bases and J dropped 0 bases, with 10 bases sitting between them. The CDR3 runs 15 residues. CDR3 protein: CASSPWAATNEKLFF. The CDR3 DNA reads TGTGCCAGCAGCCCTTGGGCCGCAACTAATGAAAAACTGTTTTTT.

The J gene is TRBJ2-3, the V gene TRBV7-9, with D maybe TRBD1 (6 bases). From germline, CDR1 is SEHNR and CDR2 FQNEAQ (reference sequence). The germline V and J ends were trimmed by 8 bases and 5 bases, with 14 bases remaining between them. CDR3 length: 13 residues. The chain's CDR3 is CASQLETGDTQYF. CDR3 nucleotides: TGTGCCAGCCAGCTCGAGACAGGAGATACGCAGTATTTT.

The gene calls are TRBV9 and TRBJ2-3; D is ambiguous. Trimming took off 1 base at V and 1 base at J, with 7 bases between the two ends. The germline V gene has CDR1 SGDLS and CDR2 YYNGEE. CDR3 length equals 14 residues. The CDR3 is CASSVSVRTDTQYF. The CDR3 nucleotides read TGTGCCAGCAGCGTATCGGTTCGCACAGATACGCAGTATTTT.

The chain recombines TRBV6-1 with TRBJ1-2; maybe TRBD1 (5 bases). Trimming left V 7 bases short and J 8 bases short, with 20 bases between. The CDR3 is 14 residues long. The V gene's germline CDR1 is MNHNS and CDR2 SASEGT. The CDR3 loop reads CASKRGDSPIGYTF. The CDR3 DNA reads TGTGCCAGCAAAAGGGGAGATTCTCCTATAGGCTACACCTTC.

CDR3 protein: CSVEGQNPNYGYTF. CDR3 DNA: TGCAGCGTTGAAGGACAGAACCCCAACTATGGCTACACCTTC. The rearrangement joins TRBV29-1 to TRBJ1-2; D possibly corresponds to TRBD1 (5 bases). The V and J ends lost 1 base and 2 bases respectively, with 11 bases between them. The CDR3 is made up of 14 amino acids. Germline values: CDR1 SQVTM, CDR2 ANQGSEA.